The present T cell receptor beta chain was sequenced within a study of blood T cell repertoires in COVID-19. Participants were aged roughly 18 to 95 years, lived in 20 to 25 US areas, and enrolled virtually. Allocation to cohorts depended on clinical history reported by the participants. Before being deemed recovered, Cohort 3 donors had two negative PCRs, clearance, or symptom resolution. Per the original methods: Amplification of reference gene primers provided the estimated nucleated cell counts. Method: immunoSEQ multiplex PCR; TCRdb's copy keeps in-frame clones and lacks some. D and trimming come from the DNA, and the V and J calls and clone size come from that table. Of about 270,000 clones in the sample, 75% to 90% were seen once. This CDR3 is 14 amino acids long. Looked up from germline, CDR1 is MNHEY and CDR2 is SVGAGI. V lost 2 bases and J lost 6, with 10 bases in between.

Sequenced material: PBMCs or T cells enriched from blood (not recorded which). The source is a woman between 18 and 29 years old who had recovered from COVID-19. The chain combines TRBV6-5 with TRBJ1-4; a possible D gene is TRBD1 (6 bases). CDR3 bases: TGTGCCAGCAGTTACGTACAGGGTCATGAAAAACTGTTTTTT. This sequence encodes CASSYVQGHEKLFF.